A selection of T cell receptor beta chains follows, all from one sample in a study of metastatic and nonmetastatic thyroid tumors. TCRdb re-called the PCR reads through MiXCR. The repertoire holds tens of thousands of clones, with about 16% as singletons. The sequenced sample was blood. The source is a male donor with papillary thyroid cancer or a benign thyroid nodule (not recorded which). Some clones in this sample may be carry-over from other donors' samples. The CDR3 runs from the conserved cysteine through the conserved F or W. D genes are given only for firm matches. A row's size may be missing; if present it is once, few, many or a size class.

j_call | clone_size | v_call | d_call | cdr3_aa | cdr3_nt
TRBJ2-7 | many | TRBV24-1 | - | CATSDSYSSYEQYF | TGTGCCACCAGTGATTCGTACAGTTCCTACGAGCAGTACTTC
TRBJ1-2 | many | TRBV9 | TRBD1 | CASSADRANYGYTF | TGTGCCAGCAGCGCTGACAGGGCTAACTATGGCTACACCTTC
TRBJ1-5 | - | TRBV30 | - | CAWSALTGTQKNQPQHF | TGTGCCTGGAGTGCCCTAACCGGGACACAAAAAAATCAGCCCCAGCATTTT
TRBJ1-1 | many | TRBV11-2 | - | CASSPPGEGNTEAFF | TGTGCCAGCAGCCCCCCAGGGGAGGGGAACACTGAAGCTTTCTTT
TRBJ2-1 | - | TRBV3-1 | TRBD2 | CASSQNSGRDEQFF | TGTGCCAGCAGCCAAAACAGCGGGAGGGATGAGCAGTTCTTC
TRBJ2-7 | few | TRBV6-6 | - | CASSYWITTWSNEQYF | TGTGCCAGCAGTTACTGGATAACGACATGGAGCAACGAGCAGTACTTC
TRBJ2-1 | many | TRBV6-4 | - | CASSPRERDEQFF | TGTGCCAGCAGTCCACGGGAGAGAGATGAGCAGTTCTTC
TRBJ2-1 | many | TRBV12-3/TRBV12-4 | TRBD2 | CASSPQRVAGPVLF | TGTGCCAGCAGTCCTCAGCGGGTAGCGGGGCCTGTCCTATTC
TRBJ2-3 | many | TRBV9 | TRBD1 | CASSGQVISDTQYF | TGTGCCAGCAGTGGACAGGTTATATCAGATACGCAGTATTTT
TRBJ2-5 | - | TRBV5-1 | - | CASSCPRRMARETQYF | TGCGCCAGCAGCTGCCCCAGGCGGATGGCGCGGGAGACCCAGTACTTC
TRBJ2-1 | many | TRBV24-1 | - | CATSDFGNVNSYNEQFF | TGTGCCACCAGTGATTTTGGTAACGTGAACTCCTACAATGAGCAGTTCTTC
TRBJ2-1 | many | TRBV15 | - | CATSRVNAGANEQFF | TGTGCCACCAGCAGGGTTAACGCAGGGGCCAATGAGCAGTTCTTC
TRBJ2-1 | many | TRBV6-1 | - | CASSRSEGYNEQFF | TGTGCCAGCAGCCGAAGCGAGGGCTACAATGAGCAGTTCTTC
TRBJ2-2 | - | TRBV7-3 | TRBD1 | CASSLRYVVTGWDTGELFF | TGTGCCAGCAGCTTACGTTACGTGGTGACAGGGTGGGATACCGGGGAGCTGTTTTTT
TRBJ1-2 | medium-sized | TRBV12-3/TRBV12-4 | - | CASSLMVGSYGYTF | TGTGCCAGCAGTTTAATGGTGGGGAGTTATGGCTACACCTTC
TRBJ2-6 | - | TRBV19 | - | CASSLARRSVANVLTF | TGTGCCAGTAGTCTGGCCAGACGCTCTGTGGCCAACGTCCTTACTTTC
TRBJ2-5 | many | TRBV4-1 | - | CASSQVIGGQETQYF | TGCGCCAGCAGCCAAGTGATAGGCGGACAAGAGACCCAGTACTTC
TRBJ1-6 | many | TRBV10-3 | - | CAISARSGGSPLHF | TGTGCCATCAGTGCTAGATCTGGAGGTTCACCCCTCCACTTT
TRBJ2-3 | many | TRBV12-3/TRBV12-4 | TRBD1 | CASERTGHTDTQYF | TGTGCCAGCGAACGGACAGGACACACAGATACGCAGTATTTT
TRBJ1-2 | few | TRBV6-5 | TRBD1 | CASSYGTGSGYTF | TGTGCCAGCAGTTATGGGACAGGGTCTGGCTACACCTTC
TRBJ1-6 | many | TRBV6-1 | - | CASSDPTSYNSPLHF | TGTGCCAGCAGTGATCCAACCTCCTATAATTCACCCCTCCACTTT
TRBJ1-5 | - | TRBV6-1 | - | CASSGLRREGNQPQHF | TGTGCCAGCAGTGGTTTAAGGAGGGAGGGCAATCAGCCCCAGCATTTT
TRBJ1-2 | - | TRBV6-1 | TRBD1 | CASSTGENHGYTF | TGTGCCAGCAGTACAGGGGAAAACCATGGCTACACCTTC
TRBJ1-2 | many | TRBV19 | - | CASSIDRIAGYTF | TGTGCCAGTAGTATCGACAGGATTGCTGGCTACACCTTC
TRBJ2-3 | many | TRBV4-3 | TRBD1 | CASSQDRVHTQYF | TGCGCCAGCAGCCAGGACAGGGTGCATACGCAGTATTTT
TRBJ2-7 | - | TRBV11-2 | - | CASSLVGAPYEQYF | TGTGCCAGCAGCTTAGTCGGAGCCCCCTACGAGCAGTACTTC
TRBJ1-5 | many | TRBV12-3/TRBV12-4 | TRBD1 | CASSGDRGSQPQHF | TGTGCCAGCAGTGGGGACAGGGGTTCTCAGCCCCAGCATTTT
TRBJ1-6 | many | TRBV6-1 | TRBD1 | CASNNRGLYNSPLHF | TGTGCCAGCAACAACAGGGGGCTCTATAATTCACCCCTCCACTTT
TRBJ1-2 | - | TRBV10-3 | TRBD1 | CAISELPGQGIGGYGYTF | TGTGCCATCAGTGAGTTACCTGGACAGGGGATCGGGGGCTATGGCTACACCTTC
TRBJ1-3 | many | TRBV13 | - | CASSLRVTDMSGNTIYF | TGTGCCAGCAGCTTAAGAGTGACGGATATGTCTGGAAACACCATATATTTT
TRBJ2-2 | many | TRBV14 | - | CASSQNTGELFF | TGTGCCAGCAGCCAGAACACCGGGGAGCTGTTTTTT
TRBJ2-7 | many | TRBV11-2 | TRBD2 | CASSLGSSGGYEQYF | TGTGCCAGCAGCTTAGGGAGTAGCGGGGGCTACGAGCAGTACTTC
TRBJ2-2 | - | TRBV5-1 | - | CASSLGAAGYLFF | TGCGCCAGCAGCTTGGGTGCGGCCGGGTATCTGTTTTTT
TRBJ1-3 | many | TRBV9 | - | CASSPRGSSGNTIYF | TGTGCCAGCAGCCCCCGGGGGAGCTCTGGAAACACCATATATTTT
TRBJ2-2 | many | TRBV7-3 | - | CASSLGANRNTGELFF | TGTGCCAGCAGCTTGGGGGCAAACCGTAACACCGGGGAGCTGTTTTTT
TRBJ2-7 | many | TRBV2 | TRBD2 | CASKSGLHRYEQYF | TGTGCCAGCAAGTCGGGACTACACCGATACGAGCAGTACTTC
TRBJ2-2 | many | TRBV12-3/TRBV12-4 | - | CASRRDPNTGELFF | TGTGCCAGCAGGCGAGATCCGAACACCGGGGAGCTGTTTTTT
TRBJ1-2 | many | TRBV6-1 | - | CASSLRGGYTF | TGTGCCAGCAGTCTGAGGGGTGGCTACACCTTC
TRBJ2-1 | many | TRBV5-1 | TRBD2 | CASSLRPAGSSYNEQFF | TGCGCCAGCAGCTTGAGGCCAGCGGGGAGCTCCTACAATGAGCAGTTCTTC
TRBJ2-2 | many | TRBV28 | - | CASRRETGKRAGELFF | TGTGCCAGCAGACGGGAAACAGGGAAGAGGGCCGGGGAGCTGTTTTTT
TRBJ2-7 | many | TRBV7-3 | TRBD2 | CASSPSGTPTYEQYF | TGTGCCAGCAGCCCTAGCGGGACTCCGACCTACGAGCAGTACTTC
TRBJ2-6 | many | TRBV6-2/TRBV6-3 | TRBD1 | CASSYRTGEEWANVLTF | TGTGCCAGCAGTTACAGGACAGGGGAGGAATGGGCCAACGTCCTGACTTTC
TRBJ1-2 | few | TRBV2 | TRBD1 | CASSESLGTGYGYTF | TGTGCCAGCAGTGAATCTCTCGGGACAGGGTATGGCTACACCTTC
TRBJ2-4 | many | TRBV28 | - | CASSLGPAVAKNIQYF | TGTGCCAGCAGTTTAGGTCCCGCTGTGGCCAAAAACATTCAGTACTTC
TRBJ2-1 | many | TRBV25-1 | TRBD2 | CASSETSGINNEQFF | TGTGCCAGCAGTGAAACTAGCGGGATCAACAATGAGCAGTTCTTC
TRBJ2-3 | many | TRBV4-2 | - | CASSQGPLGRGTDTQYF | TGTGCCAGCAGCCAAGGGCCATTGGGGAGAGGCACAGATACGCAGTATTTT
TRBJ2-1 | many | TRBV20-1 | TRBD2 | CSAGSTSGRGGVYTNEQFF | TGCAGTGCCGGTTCGACTAGCGGGAGAGGGGGGGTATACACAAATGAGCAGTTCTTC
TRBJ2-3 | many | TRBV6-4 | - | CASRESSGSTDTQYF | TGTGCCAGCAGAGAGTCAAGCGGATCCACAGATACGCAGTATTTT
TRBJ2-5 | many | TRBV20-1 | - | CSAKREQGFRETQYF | TGCAGTGCCAAACGAGAGCAGGGGTTTAGGGAGACCCAGTACTTC
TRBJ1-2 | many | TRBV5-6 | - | CASSADRNYGYTF | TGTGCCAGCAGCGCGGACAGAAACTATGGCTACACCTTC
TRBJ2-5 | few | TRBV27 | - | CASSPAGAVYLKTQYF | TGTGCCAGCAGTCCTGCCGGGGCAGTGTACTTGAAGACCCAGTATTTC
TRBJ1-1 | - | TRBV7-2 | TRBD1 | CASSPGTGTMTEAFF | TGTGCCAGCAGCCCCGGGACAGGGACGATGACTGAAGCTTTCTTT